The T cell receptor beta chain under discussion was sequenced for a study of blood T cells in healthy people across ages. General study findings and limits: With age, beta diversity per million T cells declined roughly linearly, significantly by 30 to 40.

Germline lookup yields CDR1 SEHNR and CDR2 FQNEAQ (reference sequence). Trimming removed 1 base from V and 6 bases from J; junction bases left unmatched: 3. The CDR3 totals 13 residues. Using a J-beta primer mix together with a sample-barcoded 5' primer, a second PCR was run for roughly 6 to 11 cycles. MiXCR, applied by TCRdb to the 5' RACE reads, yields one record per CDR3 protein. The sample holds just over 1 million distinct CDR3 sequences, 45% seen once. Details on this clonotype: Antigen specificity is unknown.

Every sample had a minimum of 6.5 million PBMCs isolated. No fewer than 5 micrograms of total RNA were isolated from every sample. The source is a woman in her sixties or seventies in good health. V usage is TRBV7-9 and J usage is TRBJ2-7; 7 bases are a match to TRBD2. Sequenced: blood. The CDR3 DNA is TGTGCCAGCAGCTTAGGTGGACTAGTCGAGCAGTACTTC. Its protein is CASSLGGLVEQYF.